This T cell receptor (beta chain) is drawn from a study of cytomegalovirus exposure and HLA in healthy donors. Study as a whole: Early on, a data release was issued that held about 85 million unique TCRs from HLA-typed donors. Study results and caveats: Later on, a genetic analysis was performed. It linked a missense variant in DCLRE1C with V- and J-gene trimming of TCR beta. Donor immune exposure was known only as CMV serostatus. Per a later analysis, 15,000 to 20,000 TCR beta sequences showed association with HLA alleles at 0.05 false discovery rate.

CDR1 is SQVTM and CDR2 is ANQGSEA in the germline V gene. The length of the CDR3 is 15 residues. V was clipped by 0 bases and J by 4 bases, with 13 bases between them. With 60 Vbeta and 13 Jbeta primers, the PCR was carried out. The protocol was immunoSEQ multiplex PCR, while the TCRdb copy is restricted to in-frame clones and leaves out a portion. The data hold some 80,000 clones, with more than 50% observed a single time. This clone was seen only once. The target antigen is unknown. The TCR was taken from a male donor in good health and CMV-seropositive. The sequencing sample was made of PBMCs. The chain recombines TRBV29-1 with TRBJ2-1; D is possibly TRBD1 (6 bases). CDR3 sequence reads: CSVEDQGHGYNEQFF. In nucleotides, the CDR3 is TGCAGCGTTGAAGATCAGGGACACGGATACAATGAGCAGTTCTTC.